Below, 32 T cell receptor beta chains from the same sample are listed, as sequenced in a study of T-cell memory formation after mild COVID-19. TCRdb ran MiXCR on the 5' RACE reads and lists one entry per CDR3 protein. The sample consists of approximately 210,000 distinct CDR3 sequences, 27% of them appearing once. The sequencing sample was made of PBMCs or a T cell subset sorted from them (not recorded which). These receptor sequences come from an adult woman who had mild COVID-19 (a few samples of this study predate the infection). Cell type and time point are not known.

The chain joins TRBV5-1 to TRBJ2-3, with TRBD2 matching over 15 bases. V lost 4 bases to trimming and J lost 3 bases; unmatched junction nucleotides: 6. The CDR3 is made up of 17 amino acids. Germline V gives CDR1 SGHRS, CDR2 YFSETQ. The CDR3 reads CASSPGTSGGFTDTQYF. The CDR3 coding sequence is TGCGCCAGCAGCCCCGGGACTAGCGGGGGGTTTACAGATACGCAGTATTTT.

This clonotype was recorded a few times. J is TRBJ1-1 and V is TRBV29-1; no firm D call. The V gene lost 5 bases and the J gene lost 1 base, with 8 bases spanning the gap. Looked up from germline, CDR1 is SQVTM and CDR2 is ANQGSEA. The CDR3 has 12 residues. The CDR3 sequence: CSVRRANTEAFF. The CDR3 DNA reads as TGCAGCGTTAGACGGGCGAACACTGAAGCTTTCTTT.

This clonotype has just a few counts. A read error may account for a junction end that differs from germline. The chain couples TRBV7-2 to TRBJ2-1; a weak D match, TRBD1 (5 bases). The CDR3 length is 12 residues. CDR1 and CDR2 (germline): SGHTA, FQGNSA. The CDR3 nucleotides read TGTGCCAGCAGCTTAGAGGCAGGGTATAGGCTCTTC. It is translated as CASSLEAGYRLF.

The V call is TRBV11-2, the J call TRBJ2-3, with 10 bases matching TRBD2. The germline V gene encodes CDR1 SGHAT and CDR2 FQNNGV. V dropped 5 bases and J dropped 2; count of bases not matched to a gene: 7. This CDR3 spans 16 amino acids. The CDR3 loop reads CASSRDSGGITDTQYF. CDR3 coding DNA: TGTGCCAGCAGCAGAGATAGCGGGGGGATCACAGATACGCAGTATTTT.

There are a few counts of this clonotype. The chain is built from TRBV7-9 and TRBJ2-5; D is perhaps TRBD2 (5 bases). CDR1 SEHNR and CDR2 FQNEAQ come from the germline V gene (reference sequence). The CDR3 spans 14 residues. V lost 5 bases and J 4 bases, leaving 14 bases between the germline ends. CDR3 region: CASSLGVLGETQYF. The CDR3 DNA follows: TGTGCCAGCAGCCTCGGGGTGCTTGGAGAGACCCAGTACTTC.

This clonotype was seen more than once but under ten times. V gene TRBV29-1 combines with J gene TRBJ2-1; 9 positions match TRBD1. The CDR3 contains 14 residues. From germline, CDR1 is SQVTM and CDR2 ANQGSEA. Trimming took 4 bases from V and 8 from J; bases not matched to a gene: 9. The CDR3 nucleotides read TGCAGCGTTGGGGGGACAGGGACCGAGCATGAGCAGTTCTTC. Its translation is CSVGGTGTEHEQFF.

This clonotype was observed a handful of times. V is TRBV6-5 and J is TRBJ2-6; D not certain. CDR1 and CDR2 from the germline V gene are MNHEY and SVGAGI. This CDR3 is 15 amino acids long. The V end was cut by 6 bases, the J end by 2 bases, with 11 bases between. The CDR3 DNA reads TGTGCCAGCAGGCCCGTGGGAACTGGGGCCAACGTCCTGACTTTC. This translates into CASRPVGTGANVLTF.

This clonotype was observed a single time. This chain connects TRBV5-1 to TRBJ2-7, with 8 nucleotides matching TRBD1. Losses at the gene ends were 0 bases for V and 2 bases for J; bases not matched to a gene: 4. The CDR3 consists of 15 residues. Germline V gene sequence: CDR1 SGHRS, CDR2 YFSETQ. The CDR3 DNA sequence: TGCGCCAGCAGCTTGGGTGGGGACAGGACCTACGAGCAGTACTTC. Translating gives CASSLGGDRTYEQYF.

The CDR3 sequence is CASNQGSSYNEQFF. CDR3 in DNA: TGTGCCAGCAACCAGGGGAGCTCCTACAATGAGCAGTTCTTC. V and J are TRBV9 and TRBJ2-1, with D tentatively TRBD1 (6 bases). The germline V gene has CDR1 SGDLS and CDR2 YYNGEE. Trimming took 6 bases from V and 0 from J, leaving 10 bases between them. This CDR3 comprises 14 residues.

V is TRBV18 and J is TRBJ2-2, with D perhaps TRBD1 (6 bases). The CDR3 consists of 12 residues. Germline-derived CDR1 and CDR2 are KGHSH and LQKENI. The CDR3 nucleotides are TGTGCTTCCTCGGACAGCACCGGGGAGCTGTTTTTT. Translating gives CASSDSTGELFF.

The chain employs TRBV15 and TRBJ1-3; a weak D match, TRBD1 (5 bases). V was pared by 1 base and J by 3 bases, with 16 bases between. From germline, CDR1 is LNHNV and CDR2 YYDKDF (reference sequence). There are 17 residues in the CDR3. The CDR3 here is CATSRAVGWGIGNTIYF. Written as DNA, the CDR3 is TGTGCCACCAGCAGAGCTGTGGGGTGGGGCATTGGAAACACCATATATTTT.

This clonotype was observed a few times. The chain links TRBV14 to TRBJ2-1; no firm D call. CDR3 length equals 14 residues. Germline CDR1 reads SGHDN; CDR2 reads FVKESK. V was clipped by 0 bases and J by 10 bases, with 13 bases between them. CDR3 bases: TGTGCCAGCAGCCAAGAGTTAAGGGTAAACGAGCAGTTCTTC. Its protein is CASSQELRVNEQFF.

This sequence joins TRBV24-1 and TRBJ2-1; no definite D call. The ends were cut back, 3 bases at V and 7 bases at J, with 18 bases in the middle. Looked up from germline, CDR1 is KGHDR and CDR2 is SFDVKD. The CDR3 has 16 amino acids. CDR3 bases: TGTGCCACCAGTGATCCCCCCGGTAAAATCGGGAATGAGCAGTTCTTC. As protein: CATSDPPGKIGNEQFF.

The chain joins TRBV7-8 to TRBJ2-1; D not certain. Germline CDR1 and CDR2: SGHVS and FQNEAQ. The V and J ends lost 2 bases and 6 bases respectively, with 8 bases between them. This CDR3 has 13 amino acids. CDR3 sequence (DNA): TGTGCCAGCAGCTTAAGGTGGAGCAATGAGCAGTTCTTC. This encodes CASSLRWSNEQFF.

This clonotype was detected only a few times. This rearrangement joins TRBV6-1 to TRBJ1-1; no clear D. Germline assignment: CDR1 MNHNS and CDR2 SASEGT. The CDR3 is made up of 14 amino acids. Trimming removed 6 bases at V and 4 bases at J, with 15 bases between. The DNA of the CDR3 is TGTGCCAGCAGCGAGACCAGGAGCGCCACTGAAGCTTTCTTT. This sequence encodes CASSETRSATEAFF.

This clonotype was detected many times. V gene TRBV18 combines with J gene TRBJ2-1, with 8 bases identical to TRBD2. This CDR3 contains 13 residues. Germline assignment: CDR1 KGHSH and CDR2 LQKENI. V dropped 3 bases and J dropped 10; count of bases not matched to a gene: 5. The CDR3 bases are TGTGCCAGCTCACCCACGGGGGGGCAAGAGCAGTTCTTC. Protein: CASSPTGGQEQFF.

CDR3 in amino acids: CSVGGAGELFF. The CDR3, as DNA: TGCAGCGTTGGTGGGGCCGGGGAGCTGTTTTTT. V and J are TRBV29-1 and TRBJ2-2; D is unresolved. This CDR3 is built from 11 residues. CDR1 and CDR2 from the germline V gene are SQVTM and ANQGSEA. Trimming took off 4 bases at V and 6 bases at J, with 6 bases between the two ends.

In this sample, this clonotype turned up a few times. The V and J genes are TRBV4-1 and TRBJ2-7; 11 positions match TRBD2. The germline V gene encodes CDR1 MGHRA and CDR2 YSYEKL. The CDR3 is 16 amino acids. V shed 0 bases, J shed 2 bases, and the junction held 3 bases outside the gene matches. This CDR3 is CASSQDPSGGTYEQYF. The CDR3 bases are TGCGCCAGCAGCCAAGACCCTAGCGGGGGGACCTACGAGCAGTACTTC.

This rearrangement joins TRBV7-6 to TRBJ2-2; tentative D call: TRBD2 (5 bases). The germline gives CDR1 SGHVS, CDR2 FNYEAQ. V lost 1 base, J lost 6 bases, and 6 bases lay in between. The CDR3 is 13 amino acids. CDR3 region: CASSLDGAGELFF. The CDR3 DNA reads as TGTGCCAGCAGCTTAGACGGGGCCGGGGAGCTGTTTTTT.

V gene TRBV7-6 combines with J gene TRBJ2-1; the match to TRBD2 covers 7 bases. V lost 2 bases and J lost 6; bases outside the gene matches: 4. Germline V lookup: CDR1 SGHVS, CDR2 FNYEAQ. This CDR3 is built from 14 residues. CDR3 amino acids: CASSLHGGGNEQFF. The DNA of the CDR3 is TGTGCCAGCAGCTTACACGGCGGGGGCAATGAGCAGTTCTTC.

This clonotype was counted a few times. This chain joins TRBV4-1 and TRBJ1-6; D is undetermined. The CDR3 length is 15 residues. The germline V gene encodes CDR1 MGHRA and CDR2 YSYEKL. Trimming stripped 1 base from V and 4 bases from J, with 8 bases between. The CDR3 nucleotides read TGCGCCAGCAGCCAAGCCGCCTATTATAATTCACCCCTCCACTTT. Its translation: CASSQAAYYNSPLHF.

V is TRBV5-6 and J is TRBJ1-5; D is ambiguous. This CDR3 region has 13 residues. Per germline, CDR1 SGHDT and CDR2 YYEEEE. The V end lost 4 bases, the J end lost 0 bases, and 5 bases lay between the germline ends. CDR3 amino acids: CASSRYSNQPQHF. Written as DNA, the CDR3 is TGTGCCAGCAGCCGATATAGCAATCAGCCCCAGCATTTT.

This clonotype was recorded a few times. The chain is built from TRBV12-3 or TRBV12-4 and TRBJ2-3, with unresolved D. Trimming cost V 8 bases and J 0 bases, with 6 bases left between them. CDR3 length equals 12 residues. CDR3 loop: CASRISTDTQYF. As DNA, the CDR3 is TGTGCCAGCCGTATCAGCACAGATACGCAGTATTTT.

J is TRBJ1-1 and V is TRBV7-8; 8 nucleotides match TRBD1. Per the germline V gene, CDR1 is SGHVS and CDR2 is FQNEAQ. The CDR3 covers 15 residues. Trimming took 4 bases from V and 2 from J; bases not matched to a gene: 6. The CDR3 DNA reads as TGTGCCAGCAGCTGGAGGGACAGGAGAAACACTGAAGCTTTCTTT. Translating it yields CASSWRDRRNTEAFF. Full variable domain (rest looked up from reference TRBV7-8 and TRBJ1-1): GAGVSQSPRYKVAKRGQDVALRCDPISGHVSLFWYQQALGQGPEFLTYFQNEAQLDKSGLPSDRFFAERPEGSVSTLKIQRTQQEDSAVYLCASSWRDRRNTEAFFGQGTRLTVV.

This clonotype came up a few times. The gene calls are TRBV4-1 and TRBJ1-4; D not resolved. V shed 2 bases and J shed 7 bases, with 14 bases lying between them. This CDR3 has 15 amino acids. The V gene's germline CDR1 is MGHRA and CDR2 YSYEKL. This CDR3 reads CASSQRGQTTEKLFF. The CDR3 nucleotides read TGCGCCAGCAGCCAACGAGGGCAGACCACTGAAAAACTGTTTTTT.

The CDR3 sequence is CASSQELAGGYNEQFF. DNA for the CDR3: TGCGCCAGCAGCCAAGAGCTAGCGGGAGGTTACAATGAGCAGTTCTTC. The chain combines TRBV4-1 with TRBJ2-1; 11 bases align to TRBD2. V lost 0 bases, J lost 4 bases, and 2 bases stayed unmatched. Looked up from germline, CDR1 is MGHRA and CDR2 is YSYEKL. The CDR3 is 16 amino acids.

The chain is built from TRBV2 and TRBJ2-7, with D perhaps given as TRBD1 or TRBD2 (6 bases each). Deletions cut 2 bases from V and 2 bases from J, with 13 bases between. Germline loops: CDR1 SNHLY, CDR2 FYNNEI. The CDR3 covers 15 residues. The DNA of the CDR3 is TGTGCCAGCAGTGAATCTCCGGGGGCTGCCTACGAGCAGTACTTC. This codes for CASSESPGAAYEQYF. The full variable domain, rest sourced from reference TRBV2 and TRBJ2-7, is EPEVTQTPSHQVTQMGQEVILRCVPISNHLYFYWYRQILGQKVEFLVSFYNNEISEKSEIFDDQFSVERPDGSNFTLKIRSTKLEDSAMYFCASSESPGAAYEQYFGPGTRLTVT.

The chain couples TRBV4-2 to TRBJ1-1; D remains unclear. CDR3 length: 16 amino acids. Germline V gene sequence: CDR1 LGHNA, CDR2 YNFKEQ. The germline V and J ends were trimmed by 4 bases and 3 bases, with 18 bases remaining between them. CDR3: CASSPGRAGIHTEAFF. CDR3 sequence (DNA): TGTGCCAGCAGCCCCGGCCGGGCGGGGATACACACTGAAGCTTTCTTT.

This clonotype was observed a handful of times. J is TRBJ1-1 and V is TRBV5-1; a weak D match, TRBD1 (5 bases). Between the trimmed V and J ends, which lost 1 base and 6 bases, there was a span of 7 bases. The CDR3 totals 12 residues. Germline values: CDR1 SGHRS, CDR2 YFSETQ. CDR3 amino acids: CASSLLGAEAFF. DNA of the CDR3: TGCGCCAGCAGCTTGTTGGGGGCTGAAGCTTTCTTT.

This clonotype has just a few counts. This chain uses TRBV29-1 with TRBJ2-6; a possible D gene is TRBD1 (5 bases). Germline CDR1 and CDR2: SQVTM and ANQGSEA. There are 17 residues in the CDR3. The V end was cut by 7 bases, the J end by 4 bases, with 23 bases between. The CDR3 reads CSAVRADRRRGANVLTF. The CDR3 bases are TGCAGCGCGGTCAGGGCCGACCGCCGTAGGGGGGCCAACGTCCTGACTTTC. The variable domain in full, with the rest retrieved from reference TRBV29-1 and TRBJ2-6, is SAVISQKPSRDICQRGTSLTIQCQVDSQVTMMFWYRQQPGQSLTLIATANQGSEATYESGFVIDKFPISRPNLTFSTLTVSNMSPEDSSIYLCSAVRADRRRGANVLTFGAGSRLTVL.

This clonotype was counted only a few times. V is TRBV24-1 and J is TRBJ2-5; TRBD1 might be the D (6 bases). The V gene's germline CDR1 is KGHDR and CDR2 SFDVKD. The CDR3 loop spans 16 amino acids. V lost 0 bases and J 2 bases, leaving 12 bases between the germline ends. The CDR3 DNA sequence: TGTGCCACCAGTGATTTGCTCCTAGGGGGACAAGAGACCCAGTACTTC. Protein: CATSDLLLGGQETQYF.

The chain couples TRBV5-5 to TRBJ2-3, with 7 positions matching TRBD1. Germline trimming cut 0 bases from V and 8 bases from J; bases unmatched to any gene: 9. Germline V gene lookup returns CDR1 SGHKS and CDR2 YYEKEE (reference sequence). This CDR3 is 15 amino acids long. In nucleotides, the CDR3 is TGTGCCAGCAGCTTGGTCCAGGGGGTTTTAGGTACGCAGTATTTT. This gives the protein CASSLVQGVLGTQYF.